This TCR beta chain was found in a study of post-analysis software for immune sequencing data. This clonotype has a count of ten or more. Its specificity is not known. Researchers reported that TCR beta cDNA libraries carried unique molecular identifiers. The authors obtained approximately 460,000 cDNA molecules from around 0.96 to 9.9 million T cells. TCRdb analysed the PCR reads with MiXCR anew, one entry per CDR3 protein. The data contain hundreds of thousands of distinct CDR3 sequences, 35% to 40% of them singletons. The germline V gene has CDR1 DFQATT and CDR2 SNEGSKA (reference sequence). This CDR3 is 14 amino acids long. With 4 bases removed from V and 9 bases from J, the gap between germline ends came to 20 bases. Whole-study results and caveats: Roughly five TRBV segments were more frequent in patients than controls; TRBV5-6, TRBV5-1 and TRBV20-1 belonged to this group. Compared against controls, patients with multiple sclerosis displayed significantly lower normalized Chao1 diversity.

The source is a girl under 18 with multiple sclerosis. The specimen was blood. V gene TRBV20-1 combines with J gene TRBJ2-3; D gene uncertain. The CDR3 spells CSAISDPPPRTQYF. As DNA, the CDR3 is TGCAGTGCTATTTCGGACCCTCCCCCTAGGACGCAGTATTTT.